The rows below give T cell receptor beta chains drawn from one sample of a study of blood T cell repertoires in COVID-19. Some clones are missing from TCRdb's copy, which holds only in-frame ones; the method was immunoSEQ multiplex PCR. The sample includes 70,000 to 100,000 clones, 85% to 95% of them seen just once. The source material was peripheral blood. The source of these receptors is a man between 60 and 70 years old with acute or convalescent COVID-19. Both conserved end residues are part of each CDR3. The order of the fields is clone size, D gene, CDR3 length, J gene, V gene, CDR3 protein, CDR3 DNA. D genes are given only for firm matches. Not all rows give a size; the values are once, few, many and, for expanded clones, a class.

clone size: NA; D gene: NA; CDR3 length: 14; J gene: TRBJ2-4; V gene: TRBV6-5; CDR3 protein: CASPPYTGRNIQYF; CDR3 DNA: TGTGCCAGCCCCCCCTACACAGGGCGGAACATTCAGTACTTC
clone size: NA; D gene: NA; CDR3 length: 14; J gene: TRBJ1-5; V gene: TRBV27; CDR3 protein: CASSLSGRVQPQHF; CDR3 DNA: TGTGCCAGCAGTTTATCGGGCAGGGTCCAGCCCCAGCATTTT
clone size: NA; D gene: TRBD2; CDR3 length: 15; J gene: TRBJ2-1; V gene: TRBV11-2; CDR3 protein: CASSSNGLAFNEQFF; CDR3 DNA: TGTGCCAGCAGCTCAAACGGACTAGCGTTCAATGAGCAGTTCTTC
clone size: NA; D gene: TRBD2; CDR3 length: 17; J gene: TRBJ2-3; V gene: TRBV5-1; CDR3 protein: CASSLGLAGDNTDTQYF; CDR3 DNA: TGCGCCAGCAGCTTGGGACTAGCGGGAGACAACACAGATACGCAGTATTTT
clone size: NA; D gene: TRBD2; CDR3 length: 14; J gene: TRBJ2-7; V gene: TRBV10-2; CDR3 protein: CASRTSGQIYEQYF; CDR3 DNA: TGCGCCAGCAGGACTAGCGGCCAGATCTACGAGCAGTACTTC
clone size: NA; D gene: NA; CDR3 length: 15; J gene: TRBJ2-1; V gene: TRBV7-2; CDR3 protein: CASSQTGIMYNEQFF; CDR3 DNA: TGTGCCAGCAGCCAAACAGGGATAATGTACAATGAGCAGTTCTTC
clone size: NA; D gene: NA; CDR3 length: 11; J gene: TRBJ2-3; V gene: TRBV11-2; CDR3 protein: CASSRTDTQYF; CDR3 DNA: TGTGCCAGCAGCCGGACAGATACGCAGTATTTT
clone size: NA; D gene: NA; CDR3 length: 12; J gene: TRBJ2-2; V gene: TRBV5-1; CDR3 protein: CASGTNTGELFF; CDR3 DNA: TGCGCCAGCGGGACAAACACCGGGGAGCTGTTTTTT
clone size: NA; D gene: NA; CDR3 length: 15; J gene: TRBJ2-7; V gene: TRBV6-1; CDR3 protein: CASSESPGGPYEQYF; CDR3 DNA: TGTGCCAGCAGTGAAAGTCCGGGGGGCCCCTACGAGCAGTACTTC
clone size: NA; D gene: TRBD1; CDR3 length: 18; J gene: TRBJ1-3; V gene: TRBV5-1; CDR3 protein: CASSLEGIHAGGRDTIYF; CDR3 DNA: TGCGCCAGCAGCTTGGAGGGGATCCACGCAGGGGGCAGGGACACCATATATTTT
clone size: NA; D gene: NA; CDR3 length: 16; J gene: TRBJ1-5; V gene: TRBV28; CDR3 protein: CASSVWAGAGNQPQHF; CDR3 DNA: TGTGCCAGCAGTGTTTGGGCGGGAGCAGGGAATCAGCCCCAGCATTTT
clone size: NA; D gene: NA; CDR3 length: 12; J gene: TRBJ1-3; V gene: TRBV11-3; CDR3 protein: CASSLVANTIYF; CDR3 DNA: TGTGCCAGCAGCTTAGTAGCCAACACCATATATTTT
clone size: once; D gene: NA; CDR3 length: 13; J gene: TRBJ2-5; V gene: TRBV14; CDR3 protein: CASSQTLSGLTYF; CDR3 DNA: TGTGCCAGCAGCCAAACTTTGTCGGGACTTACGTACTTC
clone size: NA; D gene: TRBD2; CDR3 length: 12; J gene: TRBJ2-1; V gene: TRBV30; CDR3 protein: CAWGLAGREQFF; CDR3 DNA: TGTGCCTGGGGACTAGCGGGAAGGGAGCAGTTCTTC
clone size: NA; D gene: NA; CDR3 length: 18; J gene: TRBJ2-3; V gene: TRBV4-2; CDR3 protein: CASSQADAYRGRTDTQYF; CDR3 DNA: TGTGCCAGCAGCCAAGCCGACGCGTATAGAGGTCGCACAGATACGCAGTATTTT
clone size: NA; D gene: TRBD1; CDR3 length: 11; J gene: TRBJ1-1; V gene: TRBV6-5; CDR3 protein: CASRTGQRAFF; CDR3 DNA: TGTGCCAGCCGGACAGGGCAACGGGCTTTCTTT
clone size: NA; D gene: TRBD1; CDR3 length: 15; J gene: TRBJ2-7; V gene: TRBV6-5; CDR3 protein: CASSHGQGISYEQYF; CDR3 DNA: TGTGCCAGCAGTCATGGACAGGGGATCTCCTACGAGCAGTACTTC
clone size: NA; D gene: NA; CDR3 length: 12; J gene: TRBJ1-1; V gene: TRBV6-5; CDR3 protein: CASGEPHTEAFF; CDR3 DNA: TGTGCCAGCGGGGAGCCCCACACTGAAGCTTTCTTT
clone size: NA; D gene: TRBD1; CDR3 length: 18; J gene: TRBJ1-1; V gene: TRBV27; CDR3 protein: CASSSFMETGFTGTEAFF; CDR3 DNA: TGTGCCAGCAGTTCCTTTATGGAGACAGGGTTTACAGGCACTGAAGCTTTCTTT
clone size: NA; D gene: NA; CDR3 length: 14; J gene: TRBJ1-1; V gene: TRBV29-1; CDR3 protein: CSVEDRGYTTEAFF; CDR3 DNA: TGCAGCGTTGAAGATCGGGGTTATACCACTGAAGCTTTCTTT
clone size: NA; D gene: NA; CDR3 length: 13; J gene: TRBJ1-2; V gene: TRBV15; CDR3 protein: CATSREDAGHYTF; CDR3 DNA: TGTGCCACCAGCAGAGAAGACGCGGGCCACTACACCTTC
clone size: NA; D gene: TRBD1; CDR3 length: 17; J gene: TRBJ1-5; V gene: TRBV11-2; CDR3 protein: CASSQNLQGARGQPQHF; CDR3 DNA: TGTGCCAGCAGCCAGAATTTACAGGGGGCACGCGGTCAGCCCCAGCATTTT
clone size: NA; D gene: NA; CDR3 length: 15; J gene: TRBJ2-7; V gene: TRBV30; CDR3 protein: CAWSVNSGPGSEQYF; CDR3 DNA: TGTGCCTGGAGTGTAAATAGCGGCCCCGGGAGCGAGCAGTACTTC
clone size: NA; D gene: TRBD1; CDR3 length: 17; J gene: TRBJ1-2; V gene: TRBV7-6; CDR3 protein: CASSLRLAGGYDYGYTF; CDR3 DNA: TGTGCCAGCAGCTTAAGATTGGCAGGGGGCTATGATTATGGCTACACCTTC
clone size: NA; D gene: TRBD1; CDR3 length: 14; J gene: TRBJ1-4; V gene: TRBV9; CDR3 protein: CASSVTGQGEKLFF; CDR3 DNA: TGTGCCAGCAGCGTAACCGGACAGGGCGAAAAACTGTTTTTT
clone size: NA; D gene: NA; CDR3 length: 13; J gene: TRBJ1-5; V gene: TRBV18; CDR3 protein: CASSPGGNQPQHF; CDR3 DNA: TGTGCCAGCTCACCTGGGGGGAATCAGCCCCAGCATTTT
clone size: NA; D gene: NA; CDR3 length: 13; J gene: TRBJ2-7; V gene: TRBV11-1; CDR3 protein: CASSLERLYEQYF; CDR3 DNA: TGTGCCAGCAGCTTAGAGAGGCTCTACGAGCAGTACTTC
clone size: NA; D gene: NA; CDR3 length: 14; J gene: TRBJ2-2; V gene: TRBV19; CDR3 protein: CASSMAGVPGELFF; CDR3 DNA: TGTGCCAGTAGTATGGCCGGGGTTCCCGGGGAGCTGTTTTTT
clone size: NA; D gene: NA; CDR3 length: 17; J gene: TRBJ1-1; V gene: TRBV4-1; CDR3 protein: CASSQWALGGARTEAFF; CDR3 DNA: TGCGCCAGCAGCCAATGGGCCCTAGGGGGGGCGCGAACTGAAGCTTTCTTT
clone size: once; D gene: TRBD1; CDR3 length: 12; J gene: TRBJ1-1; V gene: TRBV29-1; CDR3 protein: CSAYRGRTEAFF; CDR3 DNA: TGCAGCGCTTACAGGGGGAGAACTGAAGCTTTCTTT
clone size: NA; D gene: NA; CDR3 length: 15; J gene: TRBJ2-3; V gene: TRBV24-1; CDR3 protein: CATSDFRESTDTQYF; CDR3 DNA: TGTGCCACCAGTGATTTTCGGGAAAGCACAGATACGCAGTATTTT
clone size: NA; D gene: NA; CDR3 length: 14; J gene: TRBJ2-2; V gene: TRBV29-1; CDR3 protein: CSARRTANTGELFF; CDR3 DNA: TGCAGCGCCCGCCGGACAGCGAACACCGGGGAGCTGTTTTTT
clone size: NA; D gene: NA; CDR3 length: 16; J gene: TRBJ1-1; V gene: TRBV6-2/TRBV6-3; CDR3 protein: CASSYSPSMGHAKAFF; CDR3 DNA: TGTGCCAGCAGTTACTCTCCTTCGATGGGACACGCAAAAGCTTTCTTT
clone size: few; D gene: NA; CDR3 length: 16; J gene: TRBJ2-2; V gene: TRBV11-3; CDR3 protein: CASSPGGSLNTGELFF; CDR3 DNA: TGTGCCAGCAGCCCTGGAGGATCCCTGAACACCGGGGAGCTGTTTTTT
clone size: NA; D gene: TRBD2; CDR3 length: 15; J gene: TRBJ2-7; V gene: TRBV6-5; CDR3 protein: CASTNQNSGSYEQYF; CDR3 DNA: TGTGCCAGCACCAACCAGAATAGCGGGTCCTACGAGCAGTACTTC
clone size: once; D gene: NA; CDR3 length: 14; J gene: TRBJ1-2; V gene: TRBV7-2; CDR3 protein: CASSSGSRVGGYTF; CDR3 DNA: TGTGCCAGCAGCTCCGGGTCCAGGGTAGGAGGCTACACCTTC
clone size: once; D gene: TRBD1; CDR3 length: 14; J gene: TRBJ1-4; V gene: TRBV11-2; CDR3 protein: CASSYGQGGEKLFF; CDR3 DNA: TGTGCCAGCAGCTACGGACAGGGAGGCGAAAAACTGTTTTTT
clone size: few; D gene: NA; CDR3 length: 14; J gene: TRBJ2-7; V gene: TRBV21-1; CDR3 protein: CASSPRQGPYEQYF; CDR3 DNA: TGTGCCAGCAGCCCCCGACAGGGACCCTACGAGCAGTACTTC
clone size: NA; D gene: NA; CDR3 length: 15; J gene: TRBJ2-7; V gene: TRBV7-3; CDR3 protein: CASSLEGGPDYEQYF; CDR3 DNA: TGTGCCAGCAGCTTAGAGGGCGGGCCTGACTACGAGCAGTACTTC
clone size: few; D gene: TRBD1; CDR3 length: 15; J gene: TRBJ2-7; V gene: TRBV5-4; CDR3 protein: CASSSQTGRSYEQYF; CDR3 DNA: TGTGCCAGCAGCTCACAGACAGGGCGGTCCTACGAGCAGTACTTC
clone size: few; D gene: TRBD2; CDR3 length: 14; J gene: TRBJ2-1; V gene: TRBV2; CDR3 protein: CASTREGLYNEQFF; CDR3 DNA: TGTGCCAGCACGCGGGAGGGCCTCTACAATGAGCAGTTCTTC